The 15 T cell receptor beta chains listed next were all sequenced from one sample in a study of blood T cell repertoires in COVID-19 (dated by TCRdb to the early 2020s). The protocol used for the library was the immunoSEQ multiplex PCR assay. Drawn from immuneACCESS, this table holds only the in-frame rearrangements with V and J called that TCRdb kept. Clones are partly lost; checked studies trace under half to an unresolved V gene and leave the rest unexplained. The sample has some 70,000 clones on record, around 82% of them singletons. Less than 8.5% of the sample rests with the top ten. The source material was peripheral blood. These receptors were obtained from a man aged 55 to 70 with acute or convalescent COVID-19.

The J gene is TRBJ1-1, the V gene TRBV10-3, with 8 bases that match TRBD1. Per germline, CDR1 ENHRY and CDR2 SYGVKD. Trimming at V came to 0 bases and at J to 2 bases, leaving 2 bases not matched to a gene. The CDR3 covers 15 residues. In nucleotides, the CDR3 is TGTGCCATCAGTGAGTCGGGACAGGAAAACACTGAAGCTTTCTTT. This encodes CAISESGQENTEAFF.

This clone turned up a few times. The chain is built from TRBV2 and TRBJ2-7, with TRBD1 matching 7 bases. The CDR3 spans 14 residues. The V gene's germline CDR1 is SNHLY and CDR2 FYNNEI. V lost 8 bases to trimming and J lost 0 bases; unmatched junction nucleotides: 7. CDR3 in amino acids: CASSRWDSSYEQYF. The CDR3 bases are TGTGCCAGCTCACGATGGGACAGCTCCTACGAGCAGTACTTC.

This sequence joins TRBV5-1 and TRBJ2-7; 8 bases match TRBD1. The V gene end was trimmed by 3 bases and the J gene end by 3 bases; junction bases not matched to a gene: 2. The CDR3 spans 13 residues. Per the germline V gene, CDR1 is SGHRS and CDR2 is YFSETQ. CDR3 sequence (DNA): TGCGCCAGCAGCTCCGGACAGGGCTACGAGCAGTACTTC. Translated, it gives CASSSGQGYEQYF.

This rearrangement joins TRBV3-1 (or the pseudogene TRBV3-2) to TRBJ1-1; D unresolved. Germline CDR1 is LGHDT and CDR2 is YNNKEL (reference sequence). The CDR3 spans 15 residues. V was pared by 4 bases and J by 2 bases, with 14 bases between. The CDR3 region is CASSLHQGGNTEAFF. Written as DNA, the CDR3 is TGTGCCAGCAGCCTCCACCAAGGAGGAAACACTGAAGCTTTCTTT.

This chain links TRBV7-9 with TRBJ2-5; TRBD2 matches at 7 bases. Germline loops: CDR1 SEHNR, CDR2 FQNEAQ (reference sequence). V gave up 5 bases and J gave up 2 bases; unmatched junction bases: 5. The CDR3 has 14 amino acids. In nucleotides, the CDR3 is TGTGCCAGCAGCCCGGGGGGAAGGCAAGAGACCCAGTACTTC. As protein: CASSPGGRQETQYF.

The V call is TRBV3-1 (or the pseudogene TRBV3-2), the J call TRBJ2-2; 9 bases agree with TRBD1. The CDR3 length is 14 residues. Trimming took 6 bases from V and 6 from J; bases not matched to a gene: 5. Germline loops: CDR1 LGHDT, CDR2 YNNKEL (reference sequence). The CDR3 loop is CASRGTGLAGELFF. CDR3 in DNA: TGTGCCAGCAGGGGGACAGGGCTAGCCGGGGAGCTGTTTTTT.

A note on this clone: Different DNA sequences within this sample yield the same CDR3. The chain employs TRBV7-2 and TRBJ2-5; 13 nucleotides align to TRBD2. Germline assignment: CDR1 SGHTA and CDR2 FQGNSA. The V and J ends lost 1 base and 0 bases, in that order; junction bases with no gene match: 2. This CDR3 is built from 17 residues. CDR3 amino acids: CASSLGGLAGYQETQYF. In DNA form, the CDR3 reads TGTGCCAGCAGCTTAGGGGGACTAGCGGGGTACCAAGAGACCCAGTACTTC.

V is TRBV13 and J is TRBJ2-2; 7 positions agree with TRBD1. The trim removed 7 bases at V and 1 base at J, leaving 6 bases unmatched. The CDR3 sequence is 15 residues long. Germline values: CDR1 PRHDT, CDR2 FYEKMQ (reference sequence). The CDR3 DNA reads as TGTGCCAGCACGTATCGGACAGGGAACACCGGGGAGCTGTTTTTT. Encoded protein: CASTYRTGNTGELFF.

The rearrangement joins TRBV14 to TRBJ1-2; 7 positions match TRBD1. CDR1 SGHDN and CDR2 FVKESK come from the germline V gene. The V and J ends lost 1 base and 8 bases, in that order; junction bases with no gene match: 7. This CDR3 has 14 residues. In nucleotides, the CDR3 is TGTGCCAGCAGCCAAGCAGGGGGTTTGTGGGGCTACACCTTC. This gives the protein CASSQAGGLWGYTF.

This clone has a single count. The chain has TRBV11-3 and TRBJ2-7; tentative D call: TRBD1 (5 bases). V lost 5 bases and J lost 0, with 11 bases in between. The CDR3 length is 14 residues. The germline V gene encodes CDR1 SGHNT and CDR2 YENEEA. CDR3 sequence (DNA): TGTGCCAGCAGCCCGACAGTAAGCTCCTACGAGCAGTACGTC. Protein product: CASSPTVSSYEQYV.

The chain uses TRBV6-4 and TRBJ2-6, with D possibly TRBD1 on 5 matching bases. CDR1 is MRHNA, CDR2 SNTAGT, per germline. The CDR3 is made up of 15 amino acids. The V and J ends lost 2 bases and 0 bases respectively, with 5 bases between them. For the CDR3, the DNA is TGTGCCAGCAGTGACAGGGGCTCTGGGGCCAACGTCCTGACTTTC. Protein: CASSDRGSGANVLTF.

The chain carries TRBV6-5 and TRBJ2-4, with 7 positions matching TRBD1. Unmatched junction bases numbered 8, after V lost 4 bases and J lost 2 bases. Germline loops: CDR1 MNHEY, CDR2 SVGAGI. CDR3 length: 16 residues. In DNA form, the CDR3 reads TGTGCCAGCAGTTCGAGACAGGGTCTTACCAAAAACATTCAGTACTTC. It codes for CASSSRQGLTKNIQYF.

V gene TRBV19 combines with J gene TRBJ1-4; 11 bases agree with TRBD1. V trimming: 6 bases; J trimming: 7 bases; junction bases outside the gene matches: 7. CDR1 is LNHDA and CDR2 is SQIVND in the germline V gene (reference sequence). The CDR3 extends over 15 amino acids. The CDR3 sequence is CASRDRGHSAEKLFF. The CDR3 nucleotides read TGTGCCAGTAGGGACAGGGGGCATTCTGCTGAAAAACTGTTTTTT.

V gene TRBV7-9 combines with J gene TRBJ2-1; 9 nucleotides align to TRBD2. Germline CDR1 reads SEHNR; CDR2 reads FQNEAQ (reference sequence). This CDR3 comprises 15 residues. V was clipped by 5 bases and J by 7 bases; unmatched bases: 9. The CDR3 reads CASSPMTSGGNEQFF. CDR3 in DNA: TGTGCCAGCAGCCCGATGACTAGCGGTGGGAATGAGCAGTTCTTC.

The chain employs TRBV23-1 and TRBJ1-1; D perhaps matches TRBD1 (5 bases). TRBV23-1 qualifies as an ORF whose function is uncertain. The germline V and J ends were trimmed by 9 bases and 3 bases, with 20 bases remaining between them. The CDR3 is 15 amino acids. The CDR3 sequence: CASPYPGRLDTEAFF. The CDR3 DNA reads TGCGCCAGTCCCTACCCAGGGCGGCTCGACACTGAAGCTTTCTTT.